These T cell receptor beta chains were read from a single sample in a study of blood T cell repertoires in COVID-19. Method: immunoSEQ multiplex PCR; TCRdb's copy keeps in-frame clones and lacks some. The sample lists about 52,000 clones, roughly 87% seen once, with less than 20% in the top ten. The sequencing input was peripheral blood. These receptor sequences come from a human donor with active COVID-19. The donor label of this sample is uncertain. The CDR3 runs from the conserved cysteine through the conserved F or W. D genes are given only for firm matches. Some rows mark clone size as missing; the rest say once, few, many or name a class of expanded clone.

clone_size: .
cdr3_length: 18
d_call: TRBD2
v_call: TRBV7-3
cdr3_aa: CASSFTPGLAGGPGEQFF

clone_size: .
cdr3_length: 15
d_call: TRBD2
v_call: TRBV2
cdr3_aa: CASNLAGAGPETQYF

clone_size: .
cdr3_length: 21
d_call: TRBD1
v_call: TRBV9
cdr3_aa: CARSRDRGCGIERGSNQPQHF

clone_size: once
cdr3_length: 17
d_call: TRBD2
v_call: TRBV5-1
cdr3_aa: CASSLAGAGGPPGELFF

clone_size: .
cdr3_length: 15
d_call: TRBD2
v_call: TRBV25-1
cdr3_aa: CASNRGDLPTDTQYF

clone_size: .
cdr3_length: 15
d_call: TRBD1
v_call: TRBV6-5
cdr3_aa: CASSLGQGAGETQYF

clone_size: .
cdr3_length: 17
d_call: TRBD1
v_call: TRBV19
cdr3_aa: CASSIIPTGTGHQPQHF

clone_size: .
cdr3_length: 17
d_call: .
v_call: TRBV3-1/TRBV3-2
cdr3_aa: CASSQGHSIASNYGYTF

clone_size: .
cdr3_length: 15
d_call: TRBD2
v_call: TRBV5-4
cdr3_aa: CASSPPLGGTDTQYF

clone_size: .
cdr3_length: 16
d_call: .
v_call: TRBV5-5
cdr3_aa: CASSRGRVATNEKLFF

clone_size: .
cdr3_length: 18
d_call: TRBD2
v_call: TRBV3-1/TRBV3-2
cdr3_aa: CASSQGPYGGGRAGELFF

clone_size: .
cdr3_length: 16
d_call: .
v_call: TRBV10-3
cdr3_aa: CAISDLKRDSYNEQFF

clone_size: .
cdr3_length: 15
d_call: TRBD1
v_call: TRBV15
cdr3_aa: CATSGGQVSNQPQHF

clone_size: .
cdr3_length: 15
d_call: .
v_call: TRBV21-1
cdr3_aa: CASSKFARNSYGYTF

clone_size: .
cdr3_length: 13
d_call: TRBD1
v_call: TRBV6-5
cdr3_aa: CASRITETGGFTF

clone_size: .
cdr3_length: 14
d_call: .
v_call: TRBV2
cdr3_aa: CASSEALQNNEQFF

clone_size: .
cdr3_length: 13
d_call: .
v_call: TRBV6-2/TRBV6-3
cdr3_aa: CASSYSEMETQYF

clone_size: .
cdr3_length: 15
d_call: .
v_call: TRBV9
cdr3_aa: CASSFEQGHTGELFF

clone_size: .
cdr3_length: 15
d_call: .
v_call: TRBV19
cdr3_aa: CASSARTRAGNTIYF

clone_size: .
cdr3_length: 15
d_call: .
v_call: TRBV7-2
cdr3_aa: CASSLIRGTNQPQHF

clone_size: .
cdr3_length: 18
d_call: .
v_call: TRBV27
cdr3_aa: CASSPHRGDIGGEETQYF

clone_size: .
cdr3_length: 17
d_call: TRBD1
v_call: TRBV7-6
cdr3_aa: CASSLLGLGQGYNEQFF

clone_size: .
cdr3_length: 15
d_call: .
v_call: TRBV7-2
cdr3_aa: CASSRTGQSNQPQHF

clone_size: .
cdr3_length: 12
d_call: .
v_call: TRBV28
cdr3_aa: CASSFPGHIQYF

clone_size: .
cdr3_length: 15
d_call: TRBD1
v_call: TRBV19
cdr3_aa: CASRSSGTGREKLFF

clone_size: .
cdr3_length: 15
d_call: .
v_call: TRBV3-1/TRBV3-2
cdr3_aa: CASSQAPHSSYEQYF

clone_size: .
cdr3_length: 13
d_call: .
v_call: TRBV6-6
cdr3_aa: CASSYGPNTEAFF

clone_size: .
cdr3_length: 15
d_call: .
v_call: TRBV27
cdr3_aa: CASSSRQDFTDTQYF

clone_size: .
cdr3_length: 17
d_call: .
v_call: TRBV3-1/TRBV3-2
cdr3_aa: CASSQDEVRGVTDTQYF

clone_size: .
cdr3_length: 15
d_call: .
v_call: TRBV9
cdr3_aa: CASSVGASGNYGYTF

clone_size: .
cdr3_length: 17
d_call: TRBD1
v_call: TRBV28
cdr3_aa: CASSGSTGQVKGGELFF

clone_size: .
cdr3_length: 13
d_call: .
v_call: TRBV6-4
cdr3_aa: CASSDYFGNEQFF

clone_size: .
cdr3_length: 13
d_call: .
v_call: TRBV5-8
cdr3_aa: CASRQGSYQPQHF

clone_size: .
cdr3_length: 16
d_call: TRBD1
v_call: TRBV5-5
cdr3_aa: CASSFSGTGAQETQYF

clone_size: .
cdr3_length: 16
d_call: TRBD1
v_call: TRBV4-3
cdr3_aa: CASSQGTGEYNQPQHF

clone_size: .
cdr3_length: 11
d_call: .
v_call: TRBV5-5
cdr3_aa: CASSGRDTQYF

clone_size: .
cdr3_length: 15
d_call: TRBD1
v_call: TRBV6-5
cdr3_aa: CASSPQQGAATEAFF

clone_size: .
cdr3_length: 16
d_call: .
v_call: TRBV4-3
cdr3_aa: CASSQNTVTTNEKLFF

clone_size: few
cdr3_length: 13
d_call: .
v_call: TRBV6-1
cdr3_aa: CASSDRFGQPQHF

clone_size: once
cdr3_length: 15
d_call: TRBD1
v_call: TRBV7-6
cdr3_aa: CASSWGTGRNTEAFF

clone_size: .
cdr3_length: 13
d_call: .
v_call: TRBV24-1
cdr3_aa: CATSDNRADGYTF

clone_size: few
cdr3_length: 13
d_call: .
v_call: TRBV6-5
cdr3_aa: CASRPTGSTEAFF

clone_size: .
cdr3_length: 15
d_call: .
v_call: TRBV6-2/TRBV6-3
cdr3_aa: CASSSRWRAPNTQYF

clone_size: .
cdr3_length: 17
d_call: .
v_call: TRBV5-8
cdr3_aa: CASSLGGYQNMNTEAFF

clone_size: .
cdr3_length: 13
d_call: .
v_call: TRBV6-2/TRBV6-3
cdr3_aa: CASSYRDNEKLFF

clone_size: .
cdr3_length: 15
d_call: TRBD2
v_call: TRBV5-4
cdr3_aa: CASSLRLAGAEEQYF

clone_size: once
cdr3_length: 14
d_call: .
v_call: TRBV9
cdr3_aa: CASSVEGTNTEAFF

clone_size: .
cdr3_length: 15
d_call: .
v_call: TRBV6-5
cdr3_aa: CASSINSPVRTEAFF

clone_size: .
cdr3_length: 13
d_call: .
v_call: TRBV20-1
cdr3_aa: CSASSGGTDTQYF

clone_size: .
cdr3_length: 14
d_call: .
v_call: TRBV10-3
cdr3_aa: CAINGGPAYNEQFF

clone_size: .
cdr3_length: 15
d_call: TRBD1
v_call: TRBV19
cdr3_aa: CASSAGTGMYNEQFF

clone_size: once
cdr3_length: 15
d_call: .
v_call: TRBV7-9
cdr3_aa: CASSLRGLSTGELFF

clone_size: .
cdr3_length: 14
d_call: .
v_call: TRBV5-6
cdr3_aa: CASSLYVENEKLFF